This entry describes one TCR beta chain. What antigen it recognizes has not been identified. No per-base quality is available; no much larger clone lies one base away. This record comes from a study of STAT5B mutations in CD4+ large granular lymphocyte leukemia (dated by TCRdb to between 2022 and 2023). As for the study more broadly: Among the healthy controls, the CDR3 'QG' motif was associated with a particular HLA allele. The TCRbeta repertoires of CD4+ T-cell large granular lymphocyte leukemia patients were compared with the TCRbeta repertoires of healthy blood donors. The purity of purified fractions was confirmed by flow cytometry on FACSCanto II or FACSVerse to exceed 95% among lymphocytes. What the research found in general, with its limitations: CD4-sorted patient repertoires appeared more clonal than healthy CD4+ repertoires, and this difference persisted after removing the putative leukemic clones. Main leukemic clonotypes were private to each patient, although 25% to 30% of the main leukemic clonotypes were found at low frequency in the non-leukemic repertoires of other patients. Data were not HLA-matched; higher clonality in CD4+ versus CD8+ T-LGLL could reflect the relatively small sample size. TRBV06-family usage was enriched among the top patient clones (8/27) compared with healthy controls (2/35).

V gives up 4 bases and J gives up 2 bases, and the segment between their germline ends measures 9 bases. The CDR3 measures 14 amino acids from cysteine to phenylalanine. The sequence is cut down to CDR3 DNA, 42 bases in frame from base 1. CDR1 and CDR2 are read off the germline V gene as MNHNS and SASEGT. The healthy control group was made up of around 38 blood donors, and the Finnish Red Cross blood service supplied their buffy coats. All TCR-sequenced material derived from peripheral blood: patient blood samples and healthy donor buffy coats. Ficoll-Hypaque gradient centrifugation was used to isolate peripheral blood mononuclear cells. Magnetic purification was used to isolate CD4+ cells from the buffy coats of the healthy controls. Genomic DNA was extracted using the Gentra Puregene Cell and Tissue kit, and a Qubit 2.0 fluorometer was used to quantify it. The immunoSEQ assay at survey resolution was used to sequence TCRbeta rearrangements from genomic DNA. In the source study's methods: A lowest detectable productive clonotype frequency of 2.59 x 10-5 was observed in the TCR sequencing data. Only productive TCRbeta rearrangements, meaning sequences that were complete and in-frame, were kept for the analyses. Clonality for each sample was calculated as Simpson clonality in the immunoSEQ Analyzer version 3.0. Based on frequency, clones were grouped as very rare, small, medium, large (1-20%) or hyperexpanded (>20%). Generation probabilities were estimated with OLGA 1.2.3, V-gene circos plots were made with VDJtools, specificities were searched in VDJdb, and CDR3 motifs were identified with GLIPH. In its TCRdb copy, this immuneACCESS table keeps in-frame sequences only and misses some clones. Where compared with another copy, unresolved V genes explain less than half of these, and the others have no known cause. V and J calls and clone size are given by that table; D and trimming were obtained from the DNA. For this sample there are around 34,000 clones; 85% appear just once. The ten most abundant clones make up 4.4% of the sample.

This receptor chain uses TRBV6-1 and TRBJ2-1, with a tentative D gene TRBD2 over 5 matching bases. Sequenced material: CD4+ T cells from blood buffy coats. This receptor was identified in a human donor in good health. The CDR3 corresponds to CASSAATTYNEQFF. The bases read TGTGCCAGCAGTGCTGCGACTACCTACAATGAGCAGTTCTTC.